This TCR beta chain was identified during a study of spatial heterogeneity in lung cancer. Study-wide results and limits: Relative to follow-up, resection was when ubiquitous expanded tumor TCRs appeared more in blood.

On each TCR cDNA molecule, a unique molecular identifier was present. TCRdb re-derived calls from the 5' RACE reads in MiXCR, one entry per CDR3 protein. The sample comprises some 21,000 distinct CDR3 sequences, about 4.5% of which are singletons, and 7.4% rests with the top ten. This clonotype was recorded at least ten times. Its matching antigen is unknown. The V gene lost 6 bases and the J gene lost 7 bases, with 12 bases spanning the gap. CDR1 and CDR2 (germline): MDHEN, SYDVKM. The CDR3 sequence is 12 residues long. Time point given: sample taken at primary tumor resection. There were approximately 69 donors, all of them untreated patients with early-stage non-small cell lung cancer. From tumor, nontumor lung or frozen PBMC, whole RNA was taken unsorted for sequencing.

The TCR was taken from a male donor with early-stage non-small cell lung cancer. The genes are TRBV28 and TRBJ1-2; D remains unclear. Sequenced here: PBMCs, sampled at surgery. The CDR3, as DNA: TGTGCCAGCAGCCCCTTAGTGGGTGGCTACACCTTC. This sequence encodes CASSPLVGGYTF.